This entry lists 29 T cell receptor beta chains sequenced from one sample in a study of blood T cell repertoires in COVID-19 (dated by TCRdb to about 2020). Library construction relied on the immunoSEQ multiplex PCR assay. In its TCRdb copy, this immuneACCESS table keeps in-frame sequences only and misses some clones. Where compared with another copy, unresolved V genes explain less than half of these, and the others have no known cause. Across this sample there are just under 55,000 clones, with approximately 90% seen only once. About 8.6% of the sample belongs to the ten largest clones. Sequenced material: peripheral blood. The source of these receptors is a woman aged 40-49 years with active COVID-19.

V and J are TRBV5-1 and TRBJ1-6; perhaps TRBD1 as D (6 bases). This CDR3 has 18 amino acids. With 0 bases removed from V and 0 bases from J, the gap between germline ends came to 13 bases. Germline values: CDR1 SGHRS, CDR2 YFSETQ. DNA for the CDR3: TGCGCCAGCAGCTTGGGGACAGAAATTAGCTCCTATAATTCACCCCTCCACTTT. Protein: CASSLGTEISSYNSPLHF.

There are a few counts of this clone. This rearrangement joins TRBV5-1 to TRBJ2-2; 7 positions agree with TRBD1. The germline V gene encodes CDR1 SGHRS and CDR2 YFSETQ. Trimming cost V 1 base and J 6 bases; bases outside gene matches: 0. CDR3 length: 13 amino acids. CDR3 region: CASSLQGAGELFF. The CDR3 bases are TGCGCCAGCAGCTTGCAGGGGGCCGGGGAGCTGTTTTTT.

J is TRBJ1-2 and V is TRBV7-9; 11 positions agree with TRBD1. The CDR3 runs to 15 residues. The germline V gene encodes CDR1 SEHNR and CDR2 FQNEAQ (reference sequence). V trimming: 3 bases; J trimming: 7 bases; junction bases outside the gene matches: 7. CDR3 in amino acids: CASSLDGQGARGYTF. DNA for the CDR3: TGTGCCAGCAGCTTGGATGGACAGGGGGCGCGTGGCTACACCTTC.

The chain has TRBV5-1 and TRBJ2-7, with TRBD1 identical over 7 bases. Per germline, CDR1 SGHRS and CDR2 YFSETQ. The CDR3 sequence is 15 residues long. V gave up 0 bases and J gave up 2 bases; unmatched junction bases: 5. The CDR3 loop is CASSLAQGVTYEQYF. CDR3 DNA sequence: TGCGCCAGCAGCTTGGCGCAGGGGGTTACCTACGAGCAGTACTTC. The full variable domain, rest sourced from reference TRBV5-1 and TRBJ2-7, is KAGVTQTPRYLIKTRGQQVTLSCSPISGHRSVSWYQQTPGQGLQFLFEYFSETQRNKGNFPGRFSGRQFSNSRSEMNVSTLELGDSALYLCASSLAQGVTYEQYFGPGTRLTVT.

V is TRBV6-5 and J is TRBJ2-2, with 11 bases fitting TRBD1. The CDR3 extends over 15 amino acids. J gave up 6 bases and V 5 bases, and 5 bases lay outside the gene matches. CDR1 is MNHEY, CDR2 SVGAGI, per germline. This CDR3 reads CASSLRDRGSGELFF. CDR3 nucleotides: TGTGCCAGCAGTCTCCGGGACAGGGGGTCCGGGGAGCTGTTTTTT.

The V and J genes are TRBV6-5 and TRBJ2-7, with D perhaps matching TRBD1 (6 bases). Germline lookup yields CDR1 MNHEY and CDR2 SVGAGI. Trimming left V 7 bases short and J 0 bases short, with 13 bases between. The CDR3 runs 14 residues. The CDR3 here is CASTTGTYSYEQYF. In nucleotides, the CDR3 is TGTGCCAGCACAACAGGGACATACTCCTACGAGCAGTACTTC.

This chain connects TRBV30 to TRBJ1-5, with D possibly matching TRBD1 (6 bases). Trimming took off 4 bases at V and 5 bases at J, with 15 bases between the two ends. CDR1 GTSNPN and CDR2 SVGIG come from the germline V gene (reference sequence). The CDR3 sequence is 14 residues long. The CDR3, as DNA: TGTGCCTGGAATTGGGGGCGATCGGATCAGCCCCAGCATTTT. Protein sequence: CAWNWGRSDQPQHF.

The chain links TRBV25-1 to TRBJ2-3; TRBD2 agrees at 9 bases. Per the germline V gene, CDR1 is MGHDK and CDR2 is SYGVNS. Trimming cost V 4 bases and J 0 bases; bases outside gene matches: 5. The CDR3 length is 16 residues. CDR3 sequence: CASSVLAGSSTDTQYF. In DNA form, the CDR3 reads TGTGCCAGCAGTGTGCTAGCGGGGTCTAGCACAGATACGCAGTATTTT.

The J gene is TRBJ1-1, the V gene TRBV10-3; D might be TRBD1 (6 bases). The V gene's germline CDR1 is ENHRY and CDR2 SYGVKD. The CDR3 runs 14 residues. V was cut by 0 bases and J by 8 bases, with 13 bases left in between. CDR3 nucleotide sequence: TGTGCCATCAGTGAGTCGCGGGGGCAGACCGAAGCTTTCTTT. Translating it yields CAISESRGQTEAFF.

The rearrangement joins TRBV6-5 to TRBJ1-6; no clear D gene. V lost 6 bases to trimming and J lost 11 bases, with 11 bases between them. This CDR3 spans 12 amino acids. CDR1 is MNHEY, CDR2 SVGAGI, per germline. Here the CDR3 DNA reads TGTGCCAGCAGGCGGCGCGAGGCACCCCTCCACTTT. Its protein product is CASRRREAPLHF.

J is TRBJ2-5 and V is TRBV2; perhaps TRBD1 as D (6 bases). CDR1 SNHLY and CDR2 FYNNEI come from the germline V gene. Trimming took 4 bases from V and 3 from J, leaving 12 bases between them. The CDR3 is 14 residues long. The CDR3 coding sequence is TGTGCCAGCAGTGTAGGGGGAGTGGAAGAGACCCAGTACTTC. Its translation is CASSVGGVEETQYF.

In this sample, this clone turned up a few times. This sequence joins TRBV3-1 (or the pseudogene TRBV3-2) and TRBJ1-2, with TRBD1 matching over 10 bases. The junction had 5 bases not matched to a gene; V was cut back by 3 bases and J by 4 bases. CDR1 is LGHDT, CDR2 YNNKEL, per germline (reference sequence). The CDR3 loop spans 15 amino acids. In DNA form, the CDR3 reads TGTGCCAGCAGCCAGTCCGGGACAGGGGCCTATGGCTACACCTTC. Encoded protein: CASSQSGTGAYGYTF.

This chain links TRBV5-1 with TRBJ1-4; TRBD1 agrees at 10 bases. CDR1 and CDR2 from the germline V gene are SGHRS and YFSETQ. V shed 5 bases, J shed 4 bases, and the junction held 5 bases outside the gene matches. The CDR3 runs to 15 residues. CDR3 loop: CASRPTGGFNEKLFF. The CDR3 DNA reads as TGCGCCAGCAGGCCGACAGGGGGCTTTAATGAAAAACTGTTTTTT.

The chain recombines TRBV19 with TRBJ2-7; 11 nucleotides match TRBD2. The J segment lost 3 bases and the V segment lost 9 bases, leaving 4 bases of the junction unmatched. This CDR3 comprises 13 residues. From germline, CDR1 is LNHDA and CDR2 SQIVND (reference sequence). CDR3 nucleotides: TGTGCCAGCACTAGCGGGGGTGACTACGAGCAGTACTTC. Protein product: CASTSGGDYEQYF.

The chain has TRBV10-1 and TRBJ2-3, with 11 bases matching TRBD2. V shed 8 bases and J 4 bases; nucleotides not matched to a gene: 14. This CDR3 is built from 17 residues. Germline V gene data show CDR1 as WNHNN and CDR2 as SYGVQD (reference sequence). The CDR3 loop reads CASRRWHSGGAADTQYF. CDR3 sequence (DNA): TGCGCCAGCCGGAGGTGGCATAGCGGGGGGGCCGCAGATACGCAGTATTTT.

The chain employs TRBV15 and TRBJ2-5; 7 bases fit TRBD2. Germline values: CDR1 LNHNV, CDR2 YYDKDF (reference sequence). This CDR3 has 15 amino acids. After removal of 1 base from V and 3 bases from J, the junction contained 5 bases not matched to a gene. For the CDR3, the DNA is TGTGCCACCAGCAGAGGCAGCGGGGACGAAGAGACCCAGTACTTC. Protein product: CATSRGSGDEETQYF.

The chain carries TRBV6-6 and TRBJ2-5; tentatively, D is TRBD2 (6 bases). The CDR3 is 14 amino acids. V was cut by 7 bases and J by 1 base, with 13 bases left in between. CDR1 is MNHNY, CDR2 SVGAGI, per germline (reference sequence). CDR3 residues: CASTPGGVQETQYF. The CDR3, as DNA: TGTGCCAGCACGCCCGGAGGGGTCCAAGAGACCCAGTACTTC.

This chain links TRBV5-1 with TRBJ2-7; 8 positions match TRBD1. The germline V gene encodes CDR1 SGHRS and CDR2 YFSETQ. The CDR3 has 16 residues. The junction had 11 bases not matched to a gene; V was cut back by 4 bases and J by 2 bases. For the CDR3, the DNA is TGCGCCAGCAGCCCCGGAGGTGGGACAGGAGCCTACGAGCAGTACTTC. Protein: CASSPGGGTGAYEQYF.

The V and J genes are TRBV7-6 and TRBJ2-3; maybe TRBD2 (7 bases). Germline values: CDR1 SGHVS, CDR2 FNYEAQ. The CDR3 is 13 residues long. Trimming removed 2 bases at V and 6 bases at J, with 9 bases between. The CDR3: CASSLRGGDTQYF. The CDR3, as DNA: TGTGCCAGCAGCTTAAGGGGGGGGGATACGCAGTATTTT. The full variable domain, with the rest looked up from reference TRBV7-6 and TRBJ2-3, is GAGVSQSPRYKVTKRGQDVALRCDPISGHVSLYWYRQALGQGPEFLTYFNYEAQQDKSGLPNDRFSAERPEGSISTLTIQRTEQRDSAMYRCASSLRGGDTQYFGPGTRLTVL.

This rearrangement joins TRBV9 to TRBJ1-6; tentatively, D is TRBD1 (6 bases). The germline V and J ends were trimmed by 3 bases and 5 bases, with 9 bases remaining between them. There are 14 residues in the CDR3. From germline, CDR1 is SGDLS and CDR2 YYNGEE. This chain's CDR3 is CASSAGHHNSPLHF. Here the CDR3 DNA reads TGTGCCAGCAGCGCGGGACACCATAATTCACCCCTCCACTTT. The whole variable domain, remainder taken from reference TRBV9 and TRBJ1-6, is DSGVTQTPKHLITATGQRVTLRCSPRSGDLSVYWYQQSLDQGLQFLIQYYNGEERAKGNILERFSAQQFPDLHSELNLSSLELGDSALYFCASSAGHHNSPLHFGNGTRLTVT.

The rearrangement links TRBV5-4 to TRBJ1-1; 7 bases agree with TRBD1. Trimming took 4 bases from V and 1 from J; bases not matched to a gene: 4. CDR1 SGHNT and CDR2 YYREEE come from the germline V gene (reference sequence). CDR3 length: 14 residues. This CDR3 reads CASSRRDRNTEAFF. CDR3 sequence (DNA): TGTGCCAGCAGCCGCCGGGACAGGAACACTGAAGCTTTCTTT.

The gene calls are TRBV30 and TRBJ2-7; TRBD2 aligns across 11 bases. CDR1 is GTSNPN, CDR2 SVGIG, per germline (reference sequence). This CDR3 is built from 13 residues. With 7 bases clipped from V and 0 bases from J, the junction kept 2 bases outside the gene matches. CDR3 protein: CALTSGDSYEQYF. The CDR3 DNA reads TGTGCCTTGACTAGCGGGGACTCCTACGAGCAGTACTTC.

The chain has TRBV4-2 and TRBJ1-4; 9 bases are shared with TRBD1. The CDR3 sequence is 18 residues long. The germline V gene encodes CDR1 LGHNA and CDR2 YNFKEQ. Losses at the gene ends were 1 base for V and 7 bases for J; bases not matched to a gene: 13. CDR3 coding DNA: TGTGCCAGCAGCCAAGTGGGACAGGGAAGACGGGATTTTGAAAAACTGTTTTTT. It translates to CASSQVGQGRRDFEKLFF.

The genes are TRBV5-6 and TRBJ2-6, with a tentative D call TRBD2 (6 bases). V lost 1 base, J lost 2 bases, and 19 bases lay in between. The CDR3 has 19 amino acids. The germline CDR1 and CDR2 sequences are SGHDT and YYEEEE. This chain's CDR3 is CASSLRKVRGTPGANVLTF. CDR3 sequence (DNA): TGTGCCAGCAGCTTGCGTAAGGTCCGGGGGACGCCTGGGGCCAACGTCCTGACTTTC.

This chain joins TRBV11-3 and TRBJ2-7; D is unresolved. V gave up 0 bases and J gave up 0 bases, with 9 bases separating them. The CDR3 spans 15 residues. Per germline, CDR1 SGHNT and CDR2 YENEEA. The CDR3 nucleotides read TGTGCCAGCAGCTTAGACGCAGATACCTCCTACGAGCAGTACTTC. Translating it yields CASSLDADTSYEQYF.

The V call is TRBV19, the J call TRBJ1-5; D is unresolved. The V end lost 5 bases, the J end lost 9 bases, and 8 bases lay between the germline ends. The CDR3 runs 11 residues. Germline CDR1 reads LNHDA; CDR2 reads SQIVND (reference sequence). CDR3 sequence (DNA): TGTGCCAGTAGTCGGGTGGGGCCCCAGCATTTT. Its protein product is CASSRVGPQHF.

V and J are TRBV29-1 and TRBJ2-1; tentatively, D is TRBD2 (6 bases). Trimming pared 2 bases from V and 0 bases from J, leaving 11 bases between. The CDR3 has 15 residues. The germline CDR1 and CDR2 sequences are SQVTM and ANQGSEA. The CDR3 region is CSVEPVGGSYNEQFF. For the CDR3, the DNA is TGCAGCGTTGAACCTGTGGGGGGCTCCTACAATGAGCAGTTCTTC.

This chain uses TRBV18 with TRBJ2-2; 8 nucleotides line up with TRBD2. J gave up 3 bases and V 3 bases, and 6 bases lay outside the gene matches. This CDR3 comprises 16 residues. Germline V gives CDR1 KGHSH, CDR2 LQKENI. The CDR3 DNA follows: TGTGCCAGCTCACCCCTAAGCGGGGGCGACACCGGGGAGCTGTTTTTT. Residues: CASSPLSGGDTGELFF.

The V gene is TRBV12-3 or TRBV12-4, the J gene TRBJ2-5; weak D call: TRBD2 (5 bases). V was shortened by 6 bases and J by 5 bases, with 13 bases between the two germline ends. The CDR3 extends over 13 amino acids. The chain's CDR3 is CASSWESGETQYF. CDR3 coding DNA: TGTGCCAGCAGCTGGGAGTCCGGGGAGACCCAGTACTTC.